This T cell receptor (beta chain) came from a study of cytomegalovirus exposure and HLA in healthy donors. Study conclusions and caveats: In a later analysis, productive TCRs from donors in an Asian-associated ancestry cluster reportedly carried fewer N-insertions than the cohort mean. Most CMV-associated TCR beta chains appeared HLA-restricted in a later analysis.

Germline values: CDR1 LGHNA, CDR2 YSLEER. The CDR3 is 14 residues long. Trimming shortened V by 0 bases and J by 9 bases, and 11 bases separated the two germline ends. This clone was detected only a few times. The antigen is unknown. The PCR employed 60 Vbeta primers together with 13 Jbeta primers. Produced via immunoSEQ multiplex PCR; TCRdb's table is partial and in-frame only. In the table there are about 160,000 clones, roughly 80% of which are singletons. The sequencing sample was made of PBMCs. The chain joins TRBV4-3 to TRBJ1-4, with D perhaps TRBD1 (5 bases). The receptor's source is a man aged 50 to 60 in good health and CMV-seropositive. The CDR3 reads CASSQETGGKKLFF. The DNA for the CDR3 is TGCGCCAGCAGCCAAGAGACGGGGGGGAAAAAACTGTTTTTT.